The next 26 T cell receptor beta chains were all read from a single sample in a study of cytomegalovirus exposure and HLA in healthy donors (dated by TCRdb to the late 2010s). Library generation was performed with the immunoSEQ multiplex PCR assay. The multiplex PCR relied on a mix of 60 forward primers for TCR Vbeta segments and 13 reverse primers for TCR Jbeta segments. The source is immuneACCESS, and TCRdb retained only in-frame sequences with V and J called. Part of the clones is not carried over; for the studies checked, unresolved V genes explain less than half of this, and the remainder is unexplained. The sample table records roughly 100,000 clones; roughly 86% of these occur just once. 10% of the sample rests with the top ten. Sequences were obtained from PBMCs. These receptors were taken from a human donor in good health.

The CDR3 region has the DNA TGTGCCAGCAGCTTAACTGGCGCCCGGGGGAGCACTGAAGCTTTCTTT. This sequence encodes CASSLTGARGSTEAFF. The chain combines TRBV7-2 with TRBJ1-1; D may be TRBD1 (5 bases). Per the germline V gene, CDR1 is SGHTA and CDR2 is FQGNSA. The CDR3 runs to 16 residues. Trimming removed 2 bases from V and 4 bases from J, with 17 bases in between.

A few counts support this clone. This sequence joins TRBV7-2 and TRBJ2-7; 11 bases are a match to TRBD2. Germline values: CDR1 SGHTA, CDR2 FQGNSA. The CDR3 length is 16 residues. V dropped 3 bases and J dropped 5; count of bases not matched to a gene: 9. The chain's CDR3 is CASSFGTSGPQNEQYF. CDR3 nucleotides: TGTGCCAGCAGCTTCGGGACTAGCGGTCCTCAGAACGAGCAGTACTTC. The full variable domain, its missing parts supplied by reference TRBV7-2 and TRBJ2-7, is GAGVSQSPSNKVTEKGKDVELRCDPISGHTALYWYRQSLGQGLEFLIYFQGNSAPDKSGLPSDRFSAERTGGSVSTLTIQRTQQEDSAVYLCASSFGTSGPQNEQYFGPGTRLTVT.

The rearrangement links TRBV28 to TRBJ1-1; D not certain. V lost 5 bases and J lost 4, with 14 bases in between. In germline, CDR1 is MDHEN, CDR2 SYDVKM. CDR3 size: 14 residues. CDR3 in DNA: TGTGCCAGCAGTATACCCGGGGAGGCCACTGAAGCTTTCTTT. The encoded protein is CASSIPGEATEAFF.

The chain combines TRBV10-3 with TRBJ2-7; TRBD2 matches at 7 bases. The CDR3 totals 13 residues. V shed 5 bases, J shed 3 bases, and the junction held 4 bases outside the gene matches. Germline-derived CDR1 and CDR2 are ENHRY and SYGVKD. CDR3 loop: CAISSGLGYEQYF. The CDR3 DNA is TGTGCCATCAGTTCAGGACTAGGCTACGAGCAGTACTTC.

This sequence joins TRBV7-9 and TRBJ1-1; the match to TRBD1 covers 8 bases. The CDR3 has 13 residues. Trimming at V came to 3 bases and at J to 11 bases, leaving 8 bases not matched to a gene. CDR1 is SEHNR and CDR2 is FQNEAQ in the germline V gene (reference sequence). CDR3 sequence: CASSLAQGARAFF. The CDR3, as DNA: TGTGCCAGCAGCTTGGCCCAGGGGGCTCGGGCTTTCTTT.

This rearrangement joins TRBV5-1 to TRBJ1-2; no clear D. V was clipped by 3 bases and J by 7 bases, with 22 bases between them. CDR3 length: 16 amino acids. Germline-derived CDR1 and CDR2 are SGHRS and YFSETQ. CDR3 nucleotide sequence: TGCGCCAGCAGCTCGATGAGATCCCCAAGAGGCGGTGGCTACACCTTC. Its translation: CASSSMRSPRGGGYTF.

The V gene is TRBV5-8, the J gene TRBJ1-2, with 7 bases identical to TRBD1. The junction had 10 bases not matched to a gene; V was cut back by 2 bases and J by 3 bases. CDR1 SGHTS and CDR2 YDEGEE come from the germline V gene. The CDR3 consists of 16 residues. This chain's CDR3 is CASSFAADRLHYGYTF. CDR3 in DNA: TGTGCCAGCAGCTTCGCCGCGGACAGGCTCCACTATGGCTACACCTTC.

CDR3 nucleotide sequence: TGTGCCAGTAGTATCGCACAGGGGAACTATGGCTACACCTTC. Amino acid sequence: CASSIAQGNYGYTF. The chain recombines TRBV19 with TRBJ1-2; the match to TRBD1 covers 7 bases. Germline-derived CDR1 and CDR2 are LNHDA and SQIVND (reference sequence). CDR3 length: 14 amino acids. The V gene end was trimmed by 3 bases and the J gene end by 2 bases; junction bases not matched to a gene: 3.

The genes are TRBV7-6 and TRBJ2-6; D ambiguous. This CDR3 is 15 amino acids long. The germline V gene has CDR1 SGHVS and CDR2 FNYEAQ. Trimming removed 1 base from V and 3 bases from J, with 7 bases in between. DNA for the CDR3: TGTGCCAGCAGCTTAGATATAGATGGGGCCAACGTCCTGACTTTC. It codes for CASSLDIDGANVLTF.

The chain is built from TRBV5-5 and TRBJ2-7, with a possible D match to TRBD1 (6 bases). The CDR3 extends over 14 amino acids. Germline CDR1 SGHKS, CDR2 YYEKEE (reference sequence). Trimming pared 3 bases from V and 5 bases from J, leaving 15 bases between. CDR3 nucleotides: TGTGCCAGCAGCTGGGACCCCGAGGGGGACGAGCAGTACTTC. Encoded protein: CASSWDPEGDEQYF.

V gene TRBV19 combines with J gene TRBJ1-1, with TRBD1 matching over 7 bases. The CDR3 totals 14 residues. Germline CDR1 is LNHDA and CDR2 is SQIVND (reference sequence). Trimming at V came to 7 bases and at J to 0 bases, leaving 5 bases not matched to a gene. The CDR3 DNA reads as TGTGCCAGTACCGCGGGACAGTTGAACACTGAAGCTTTCTTT. It codes for CASTAGQLNTEAFF. The complete variable domain, with remaining parts taken from reference TRBV19 and TRBJ1-1, reads DGGITQSPKYLFRKEGQNVTLSCEQNLNHDAMYWYRQDPGQGLRLIYYSQIVNDFQKGDIAEGYSVSREKKESFPLTVTSAQKNPTAFYLCASTAGQLNTEAFFGQGTRLTVV.

This clone was found once. The chain uses TRBV19 and TRBJ1-3; no firm D call. The CDR3 is 18 residues long. From germline, CDR1 is LNHDA and CDR2 SQIVND (reference sequence). Trimming cost V 3 bases and J 0 bases, with 18 bases left between them. The CDR3 reads CASSMRDWGAFSGNTIYF. DNA of the CDR3: TGTGCCAGTAGTATGAGAGATTGGGGAGCCTTCTCTGGAAACACCATATATTTT.

The rearrangement links TRBV4-2 to TRBJ1-6, with no clear D. Trimming pared 1 base from V and 8 bases from J, leaving 15 bases between. The CDR3 totals 16 residues. CDR1 and CDR2 from the germline V gene are LGHNA and YNFKEQ. CDR3 bases: TGTGCCAGCAGCCAAGTTTCCGGATCGGGAGATTCACCCCTCCACTTT. Translating gives CASSQVSGSGDSPLHF.

The chain carries TRBV27 and TRBJ1-4; 9 nucleotides line up with TRBD1. With 5 bases clipped from V and 5 bases from J, the junction kept 15 bases outside the gene matches. Germline values: CDR1 MNHEY, CDR2 SMNVEV (reference sequence). The CDR3 loop spans 18 amino acids. The CDR3 loop reads CASSPRTGAFARNEKLFF. CDR3 in DNA: TGTGCCAGCAGTCCCCGGACAGGGGCCTTTGCGAGAAATGAAAAACTGTTTTTT.

This chain uses TRBV7-6 with TRBJ2-1, with 8 bases aligning to TRBD2. J lost 4 bases, V lost 5 bases, and 7 bases had no gene match. CDR1 is SGHVS and CDR2 is FNYEAQ in the germline V gene. CDR3 length equals 15 residues. CDR3 sequence reads: CASSPRVAGYNEQFF. The CDR3 DNA is TGTGCCAGCAGCCCCCGGGTAGCGGGGTACAATGAGCAGTTCTTC. The full variable domain, rest sourced from reference TRBV7-6 and TRBJ2-1, is GAGVSQSPRYKVTKRGQDVALRCDPISGHVSLYWYRQALGQGPEFLTYFNYEAQQDKSGLPNDRFSAERPEGSISTLTIQRTEQRDSAMYRCASSPRVAGYNEQFFGPGTRLTVL.

The chain uses TRBV6-6 and TRBJ1-1; D is uncertain. V lost 7 bases, J lost 5 bases, and 17 bases lay in between. The V gene's germline CDR1 is MNHNY and CDR2 SVGAGI (reference sequence). The CDR3 consists of 14 residues. The CDR3 is CASNPGWSGTEAFF. The CDR3, as DNA: TGTGCCAGCAACCCGGGGTGGTCGGGGACTGAAGCTTTCTTT.

The chain is built from TRBV27 and TRBJ2-7, with TRBD2 identical over 7 bases. Per the germline V gene, CDR1 is MNHEY and CDR2 is SMNVEV (reference sequence). V gave up 10 bases and J gave up 3 bases; unmatched junction bases: 15. The CDR3 contains 15 residues. In DNA form, the CDR3 reads TGTGCCACTGGGGGGGTTGAGGCGGGTTACTACGAGCAGTACTTC. Protein product: CATGGVEAGYYEQYF.

This rearrangement joins TRBV27 to TRBJ2-5, with unresolved D. Trimming took 4 bases from V and 1 from J, leaving 4 bases between them. The CDR3 runs to 12 residues. Germline CDR1 and CDR2: MNHEY and SMNVEV (reference sequence). CDR3: CASSSRQETQYF. DNA of the CDR3: TGTGCCAGCAGTTCTCGCCAAGAGACCCAGTACTTC.

This clone has a handful of counts. The chain uses TRBV18 and TRBJ2-5; TRBD1 is a possible D gene (5 bases). This CDR3 region has 13 residues. The germline CDR1 and CDR2 sequences are KGHSH and LQKENI. Trimming removed 0 bases at V and 5 bases at J, with 7 bases between. The CDR3 sequence is CASSPPHRETQYF. The CDR3 DNA follows: TGTGCCAGCTCACCACCCCACAGGGAGACCCAGTACTTC.

This rearrangement joins TRBV14 to TRBJ1-1, with 7 nucleotides matching TRBD1. After removal of 4 bases from V and 5 bases from J, the junction contained 10 bases not matched to a gene. From germline, CDR1 is SGHDN and CDR2 FVKESK. CDR3 size: 15 residues. The CDR3 sequence is CASSLDDRVGTEAFF. The CDR3, as DNA: TGTGCCAGCAGCCTCGACGACAGGGTGGGGACTGAAGCTTTCTTT. Using reference TRBV14 and TRBJ1-1 for the parts outside the CDR3, the full variable domain is EAGVTQFPSHSVIEKGQTVTLRCDPISGHDNLYWYRRVMGKEIKFLLHFVKESKQDESGMPNNRFLAERTGGTYSTLKVQPAELEDSGVYFCASSLDDRVGTEAFFGQGTRLTVV.

This clone has only a few counts. The chain uses TRBV5-6 and TRBJ2-3, with D perhaps TRBD1 (6 bases). CDR3 length equals 14 residues. The V end was cut by 0 bases, the J end by 8 bases, with 13 bases between. The V gene's germline CDR1 is SGHDT and CDR2 YYEEEE. The DNA for the CDR3 is TGTGCCAGCAGCTTGGGAACAGGGATGGCTACGCAGTATTTT. Amino acids: CASSLGTGMATQYF.

V and J are TRBV5-4 and TRBJ1-3, with D perhaps matching TRBD1 (6 bases). The V end lost 3 bases, the J end lost 6 bases, and 10 bases lay between the germline ends. CDR3 size: 13 residues. CDR1 is SGHNT, CDR2 YYREEE, per germline (reference sequence). CDR3 in amino acids: CASSWNRENTIYF. CDR3 in DNA: TGTGCCAGCAGCTGGAACAGGGAAAACACCATATATTTT.

The rearrangement joins TRBV6-4 to TRBJ2-3; TRBD2 matches 10 bases. Germline CDR1 is MRHNA and CDR2 is SNTAGT. The length of the CDR3 is 15 residues. Losses at the gene ends were 3 bases for V and 5 bases for J; bases not matched to a gene: 5. CDR3 in DNA: TGTGCCAGCAGTGAGGCTAGCGGGAGTGGAGATACGCAGTATTTT. As protein: CASSEASGSGDTQYF.

The chain uses TRBV5-8 and TRBJ2-7; perhaps TRBD1 as D (6 bases). CDR3 length: 14 amino acids. V dropped 7 bases and J dropped 4 bases, with 18 bases sitting between them. Germline CDR1 and CDR2: SGHTS and YDEGEE. The CDR3 sequence is CASPHRDTPYEQYF. The CDR3 DNA reads as TGTGCCAGCCCCCACCGGGACACCCCGTACGAGCAGTACTTC. The complete variable domain, with remaining parts taken from reference TRBV5-8 and TRBJ2-7, reads EAGVTQSPTHLIKTRGQQATLRCSPISGHTSVYWYQQALGLGLQFLLWYDEGEERNRGNFPPRFSGRQFPNYSSELNVNALELEDSALYLCASPHRDTPYEQYFGPGTRLTVT.

The chain carries TRBV28 and TRBJ2-2, with 7 positions matching TRBD1. Trimming removed 8 bases from V and 4 bases from J; junction bases left unmatched: 7. This CDR3 region has 14 residues. Germline V lookup: CDR1 MDHEN, CDR2 SYDVKM. The CDR3 DNA is TGTGCCAGCGGAGTAGGACAGGCCACCGGGGAGCTGTTTTTT. It encodes CASGVGQATGELFF.

The CDR3 is CATDTGVGTEAFF. The DNA of the CDR3 is TGTGCCACCGACACAGGGGTTGGCACTGAAGCTTTCTTT. The chain links TRBV7-8 to TRBJ1-1, with TRBD1 matching 7 bases. The CDR3 extends over 13 amino acids. The V and J ends lost 10 bases and 4 bases, in that order; junction bases with no gene match: 9. Germline V lookup: CDR1 SGHVS, CDR2 FQNEAQ.